The rows below give T cell receptor beta chains drawn from one sample of a study of T cells after yellow fever vaccination. In TCRdb, the 5' RACE reads were re-called with MiXCR into one record per CDR3 protein. This table has some 400,000 distinct CDR3 sequences, around 20% appearing once. The sample was PBMCs, taken before the yellow fever booster vaccination. The source is a young man who received the YFV17D yellow fever vaccine. Each CDR3 is given with its conserved first and last residue. The order of the fields is J gene, D gene, clone size, V gene, CDR3 protein, CDR3 DNA. The D gene is left open where the match is weak. Only some rows state a clone size, as once, few, many or a class for expanded clones.

>TRBJ1-4|NA|NA|TRBV4-3
CASSQQTGTGEKLFF
TGCGCCAGCAGCCAACAGACAGGAACAGGTGAAAAACTGTTTTTT
>TRBJ2-1|NA|NA|TRBV25-1
CASSPPVQSSYNEQFF
TGTGCCAGCAGCCCGCCGGTACAGAGCTCCTACAATGAGCAGTTCTTC
>TRBJ1-6|NA|few|TRBV7-6
CASSFDKYSPLHF
TGTGCCAGCAGCTTTGACAAGTATTCACCCCTCCACTTT
>TRBJ2-3|NA|few|TRBV4-3
CASSQDGERATQYF
TGCGCCAGCAGCCAAGATGGGGAGCGGGCTACGCAGTATTTT
>TRBJ1-5|NA|NA|TRBV5-6
CASSLGGPPSLHQPQHF
TGTGCCAGCAGCTTGGGAGGACCGCCATCTCTACATCAGCCCCAGCATTTT
>TRBJ2-7|NA|few|TRBV12-3/TRBV12-4
CASSFGRGYEQYF
TGTGCCAGCAGTTTCGGCAGGGGCTACGAGCAGTACTTC
>TRBJ2-5|NA|few|TRBV4-1
CASSQEGGIAQETQYF
TGCGCCAGCAGCCAAGAAGGAGGAATAGCCCAAGAGACCCAGTACTTC
>TRBJ1-6|NA|NA|TRBV5-1
CASSPREGTVSPLHF
TGCGCCAGCAGCCCCCGGGAAGGGACCGTCTCACCCCTCCACTTT
>TRBJ2-3|NA|few|TRBV7-9
CASSLPASGQDTQYF
TGTGCCAGCAGCTTACCCGCCTCGGGGCAAGATACGCAGTATTTT
>TRBJ1-1|NA|few|TRBV4-1
CASSQRWSNTEAFF
TGCGCCAGCAGCCAACGGTGGTCGAACACTGAAGCTTTCTTT
>TRBJ2-1|NA|NA|TRBV6-1
CASSRVGMSSYNEQFF
TGTGCCAGCAGCAGGGTTGGAATGAGCTCCTACAATGAGCAGTTCTTC
>TRBJ2-3|NA|NA|TRBV12-3/TRBV12-4
CASSLNAGGDTQYF
TGTGCCAGCAGTTTAAATGCTGGGGGAGATACGCAGTATTTT
>TRBJ2-2|NA|NA|TRBV4-2
CASSQEAGRLSGELFF
TGTGCCAGCAGCCAAGAAGCAGGGAGGCTGTCCGGGGAGCTGTTTTTT
>TRBJ1-1|NA|few|TRBV4-2
CASSQEMNTEAFF
TGTGCCAGCAGCCAAGAGATGAACACTGAAGCTTTCTTT
>TRBJ2-7|TRBD1|NA|TRBV18
CASSQDRAGEQYF
TGTGCCAGCTCACAAGACAGGGCGGGCGAGCAGTACTTC
>TRBJ2-2|NA|few|TRBV7-6
CASSLGTVANTGELFF
TGTGCCAGCAGCTTAGGGACAGTGGCGAACACCGGGGAGCTGTTTTTT
>TRBJ2-1|NA|few|TRBV19
CASRTQDHSYNEQFF
TGTGCCAGTAGGACACAGGACCACTCCTACAATGAGCAGTTCTTC
>TRBJ1-1|TRBD1|NA|TRBV12-3/TRBV12-4
CACDRAVNTEAFF
TGTGCCTGCGACAGGGCTGTGAACACTGAAGCTTTCTTT
>TRBJ2-3|NA|NA|TRBV5-6
CASRRYPGESTDTQYF
TGTGCCAGCAGAAGGTACCCGGGGGAGAGCACAGATACGCAGTATTTT
>TRBJ2-3|TRBD2|few|TRBV6-1
CASSEERGGTDTQYF
TGTGCCAGCAGTGAAGAGCGGGGGGGGACAGATACGCAGTATTTT
>TRBJ1-1|NA|NA|TRBV28
CASSPLSEEAFF
TGTGCCAGCAGCCCCCTATCGGAAGAAGCTTTCTTT
>TRBJ1-3|NA|NA|TRBV23-1
CASSQGGTVPITGNTIYF
TGCGCCAGCAGTCAGGGGGGAACCGTACCCATCACTGGAAACACCATATATTTT
>TRBJ2-1|NA|NA|TRBV9
CASSVGGSLPEQFF
TGTGCCAGCAGCGTAGGAGGTAGCCTTCCTGAGCAGTTCTTC
>TRBJ2-3|TRBD2|few|TRBV24-1
CAAGAGGTDTQYF
TGTGCCGCCGGGGCGGGGGGCACAGATACGCAGTATTTT
>TRBJ2-1|NA|few|TRBV18
CASSPFTGVDEQFF
TGTGCCAGCTCACCATTCACGGGGGTCGATGAGCAGTTCTTC
>TRBJ2-1|TRBD2|NA|TRBV5-6
CASSLLASGGVEQFF
TGTGCCAGCAGCTTGTTGGCTAGCGGGGGCGTTGAGCAGTTCTTC
>TRBJ2-1|NA|many|TRBV4-3
CASTSSRGSSYNEQFF
TGCGCCAGCACCTCAAGCCGGGGAAGCTCCTACAATGAGCAGTTCTTC
>TRBJ1-6|NA|few|TRBV6-2/TRBV6-3
CASSPRPPRGSPLHF
TGTGCCAGCAGTCCCCGGCCACCGAGAGGTTCACCCCTCCACTTT
>TRBJ2-3|TRBD2|NA|TRBV10-3
CAISEPSGGVTDTQYF
TGTGCCATCAGTGAGCCAAGCGGGGGGGTCACAGATACGCAGTATTTT
>TRBJ1-1|NA|NA|TRBV12-3/TRBV12-4
CASSLEDGGNTEAFF
TGTGCCAGCAGTTTAGAAGATGGGGGCAACACTGAAGCTTTCTTT
>TRBJ1-6|TRBD1|NA|TRBV28
CASSLTGGRSSYNSPLHF
TGTGCCAGCAGTCTCACAGGGGGCCGAAGCTCCTATAATTCACCCCTCCACTTT
>TRBJ2-3|NA|NA|TRBV4-3
CASSQGGFDGGLTDTQYF
TGCGCCAGCAGCCAAGGAGGGTTCGACGGGGGGCTCACAGATACGCAGTATTTT
>TRBJ2-5|TRBD1|NA|TRBV27
CASRAPDRGETQYF
TGTGCCAGCAGAGCCCCGGACAGGGGAGAGACCCAGTACTTC
>TRBJ1-1|NA|NA|TRBV7-2
CASSVQGRDTEAFF
TGTGCCAGCAGCGTACAGGGCCGAGACACTGAAGCTTTCTTT
>TRBJ2-1|TRBD1|NA|TRBV20-1
CSARSQGARHEQFF
TGCAGTGCTAGGAGCCAGGGGGCTCGTCATGAGCAGTTCTTC
>TRBJ2-6|TRBD2|NA|TRBV5-1
CASSSGGAGANVLTF
TGCGCCAGCAGCTCGGGGGGTGCTGGGGCCAACGTCCTGACTTTC
>TRBJ2-3|TRBD2|NA|TRBV19
CASRDGTSGGIETDTQYF
TGTGCCAGTAGAGATGGGACTAGCGGGGGGATCGAAACAGATACGCAGTATTTT
>TRBJ2-6|NA|NA|TRBV4-3
CASSPRQATGANVLTF
TGCGCCAGCAGCCCCCGACAGGCGACTGGGGCCAACGTCCTGACTTTC
>TRBJ2-2|NA|many|TRBV20-1
CSAIPLNTGELFF
TGCAGTGCTATACCCCTTAACACCGGGGAGCTGTTTTTT
>TRBJ1-5|NA|few|TRBV25-1
CASGGVGQPQHF
TGTGCCTCGGGGGGGGTAGGTCAGCCCCAGCATTTT
>TRBJ1-1|NA|NA|TRBV6-1
CASSTAGGYTEAFF
TGTGCCAGCAGTACAGCGGGGGGATACACTGAAGCTTTCTTT
>TRBJ2-7|NA|few|TRBV7-2
CASSSIGWGEQYF
TGTGCCAGCAGCTCGATTGGCTGGGGCGAGCAGTACTTC